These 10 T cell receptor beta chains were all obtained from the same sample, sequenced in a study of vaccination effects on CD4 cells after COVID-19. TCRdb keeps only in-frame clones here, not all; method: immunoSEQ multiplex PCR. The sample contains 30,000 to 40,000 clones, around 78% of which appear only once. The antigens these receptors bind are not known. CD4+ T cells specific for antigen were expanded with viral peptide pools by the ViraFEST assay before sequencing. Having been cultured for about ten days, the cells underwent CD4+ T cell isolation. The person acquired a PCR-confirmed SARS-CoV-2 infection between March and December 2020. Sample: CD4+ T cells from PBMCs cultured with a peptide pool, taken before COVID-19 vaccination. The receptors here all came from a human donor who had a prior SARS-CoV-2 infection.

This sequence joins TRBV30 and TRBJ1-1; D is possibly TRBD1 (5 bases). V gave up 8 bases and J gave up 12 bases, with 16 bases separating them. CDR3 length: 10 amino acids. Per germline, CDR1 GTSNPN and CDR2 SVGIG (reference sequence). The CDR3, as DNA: TGTGCCGGGGGTTACACCGCGCCTTTCTTT. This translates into CAGGYTAPFF.

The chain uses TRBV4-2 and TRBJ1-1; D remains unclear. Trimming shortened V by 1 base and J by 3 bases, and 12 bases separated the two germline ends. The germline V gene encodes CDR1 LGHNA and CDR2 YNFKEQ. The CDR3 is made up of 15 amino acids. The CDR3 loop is CASSQAKGWDTEAFF. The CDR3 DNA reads TGTGCCAGCAGCCAAGCGAAAGGGTGGGACACTGAAGCTTTCTTT.

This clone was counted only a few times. CDR3 DNA sequence: TGTGCCTCGCGGGCGGGGCGGAGGACCCAGTACTTC. Protein sequence: CASRAGRRTQYF. This rearrangement joins TRBV2 to TRBJ2-5; maybe TRBD2 (6 bases). V dropped 11 bases and J dropped 7 bases, with 17 bases sitting between them. Looked up from germline, CDR1 is SNHLY and CDR2 is FYNNEI. This CDR3 is 12 amino acids long.

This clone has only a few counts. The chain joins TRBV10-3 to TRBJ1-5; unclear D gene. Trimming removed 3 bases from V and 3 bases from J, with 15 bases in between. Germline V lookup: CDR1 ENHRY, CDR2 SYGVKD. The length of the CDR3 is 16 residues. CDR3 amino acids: CAISEVRGGPNQPQHF. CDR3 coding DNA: TGTGCCATCAGTGAAGTACGGGGAGGGCCCAATCAGCCCCAGCATTTT.

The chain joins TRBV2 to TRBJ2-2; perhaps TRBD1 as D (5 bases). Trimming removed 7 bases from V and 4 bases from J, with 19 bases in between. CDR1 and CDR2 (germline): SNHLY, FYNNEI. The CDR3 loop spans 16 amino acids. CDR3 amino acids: CASNRGAQGGTGELFF. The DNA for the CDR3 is TGTGCCAGCAATAGGGGTGCGCAGGGTGGCACCGGGGAGCTGTTTTTT.

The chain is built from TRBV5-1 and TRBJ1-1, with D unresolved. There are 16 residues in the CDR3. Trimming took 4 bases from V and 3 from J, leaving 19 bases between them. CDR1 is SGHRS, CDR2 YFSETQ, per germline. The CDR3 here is CASSPEGEPGDTEAFF. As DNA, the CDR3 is TGCGCCAGCAGCCCAGAAGGCGAGCCTGGGGACACTGAAGCTTTCTTT.

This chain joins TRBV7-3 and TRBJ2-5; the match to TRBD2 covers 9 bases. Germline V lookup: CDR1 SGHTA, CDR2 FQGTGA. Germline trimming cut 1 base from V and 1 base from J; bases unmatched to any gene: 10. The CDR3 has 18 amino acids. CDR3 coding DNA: TGTGCCAGCAGCTTAAGGGGGGCGCTAGCGGGGTTCCAAGAGACCCAGTACTTC. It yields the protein CASSLRGALAGFQETQYF.

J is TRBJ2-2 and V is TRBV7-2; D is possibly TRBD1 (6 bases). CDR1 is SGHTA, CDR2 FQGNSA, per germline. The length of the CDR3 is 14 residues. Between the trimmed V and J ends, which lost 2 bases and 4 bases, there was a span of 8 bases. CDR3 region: CASSLSGATGELFF. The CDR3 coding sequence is TGTGCCAGCAGCTTATCAGGGGCCACCGGGGAGCTGTTTTTT.

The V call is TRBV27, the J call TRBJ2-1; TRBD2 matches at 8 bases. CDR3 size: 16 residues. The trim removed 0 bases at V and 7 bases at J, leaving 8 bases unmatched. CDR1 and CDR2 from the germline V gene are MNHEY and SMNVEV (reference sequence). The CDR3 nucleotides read TGTGCCAGCAGTTTATCTACCGGACTAGCCGAGAATGAGCAGTTCTTC. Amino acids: CASSLSTGLAENEQFF.

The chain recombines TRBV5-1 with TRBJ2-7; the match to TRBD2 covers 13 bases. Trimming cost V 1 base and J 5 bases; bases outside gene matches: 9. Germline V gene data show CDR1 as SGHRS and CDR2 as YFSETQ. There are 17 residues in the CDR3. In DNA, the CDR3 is TGCGCCAGCAGCTTGTCTTTCGGGACTAGCGGGATAGACGAGCAGTACTTC. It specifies CASSLSFGTSGIDEQYF.